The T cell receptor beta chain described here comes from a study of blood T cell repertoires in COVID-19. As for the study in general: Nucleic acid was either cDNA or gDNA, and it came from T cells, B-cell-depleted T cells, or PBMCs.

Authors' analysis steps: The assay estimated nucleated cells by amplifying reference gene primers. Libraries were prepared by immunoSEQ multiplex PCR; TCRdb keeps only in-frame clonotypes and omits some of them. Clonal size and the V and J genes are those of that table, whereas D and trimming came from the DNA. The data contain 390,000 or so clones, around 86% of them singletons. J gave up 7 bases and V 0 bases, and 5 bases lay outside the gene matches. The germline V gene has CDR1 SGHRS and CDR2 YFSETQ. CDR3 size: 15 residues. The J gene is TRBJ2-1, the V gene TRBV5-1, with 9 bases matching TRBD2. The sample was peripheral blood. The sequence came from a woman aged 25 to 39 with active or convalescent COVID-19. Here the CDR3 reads CASSLVRGGLNEQFF. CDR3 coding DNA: TGCGCCAGCAGCTTGGTGCGGGGGGGCCTGAATGAGCAGTTCTTC.